A single sample is the source of the 26 T cell receptor beta chains below, sequenced in a study of blood T cell repertoires in COVID-19 (dated by TCRdb to the early 2020s). The library was generated by the immunoSEQ multiplex PCR assay. Sourced from immuneACCESS, this table was stored by TCRdb with only in-frame sequences that have V and J called. A share of the clones is absent; for the studies checked, an unresolved V gene accounts for under half, and the remainder has no known explanation. This sample lists 250,000 to 350,000 clones; approximately 90% were detected once. The ten largest account for approximately 12% of the sample. The specimen was peripheral blood. Receptors were obtained from a woman aged 55-69 years with acute or convalescent COVID-19.

This rearrangement joins TRBV19 to TRBJ2-7; D remains unclear. CDR1 is LNHDA, CDR2 SQIVND, per germline (reference sequence). The CDR3 is made up of 14 amino acids. Deletions cut 3 bases from V and 2 bases from J, with 11 bases between. CDR3 amino acids: CASSMSGGPYEQYF. The CDR3 DNA reads TGTGCCAGTAGTATGAGTGGTGGGCCCTACGAGCAGTACTTC.

The chain links TRBV18 to TRBJ1-3; possibly TRBD1 for D (5 bases). The germline V gene encodes CDR1 KGHSH and CDR2 LQKENI. The CDR3 consists of 17 residues. The V gene lost 1 base and the J gene lost 0 bases, with 13 bases spanning the gap. CDR3 sequence: CASSPRDSQNSGNTIYF. The CDR3 bases are TGTGCCAGCTCACCACGAGACAGCCAAAACTCTGGAAACACCATATATTTT.

This chain connects TRBV6-5 to TRBJ1-5; D may be TRBD1 (5 bases). V was shortened by 6 bases and J by 4 bases, with 16 bases between the two germline ends. This CDR3 is built from 15 residues. Germline CDR1 is MNHEY and CDR2 is SVGAGI. The CDR3 region has the DNA TGTGCCAGCAGGGAGACAGTGGGGTTGAATCAGCCCCAGCATTTT. This encodes CASRETVGLNQPQHF.

The CDR3 is CASSEAPRLAGVTGELFF. The CDR3 DNA reads as TGTGCCAGCAGTGAAGCGCCTAGACTAGCGGGAGTAACCGGGGAGCTGTTTTTT. This chain links TRBV6-1 with TRBJ2-2, with 12 nucleotides matching TRBD2. With V trimmed by 0 bases and J by 5 bases, 7 bases remained unmatched. The germline gives CDR1 MNHNS, CDR2 SASEGT. The CDR3 contains 18 residues.

This rearrangement joins TRBV3-1 (or the pseudogene TRBV3-2) to TRBJ1-4; D may be TRBD1 (6 bases). Germline CDR1 and CDR2: LGHDT and YNNKEL (reference sequence). The CDR3 spans 15 residues. Trimming shortened V by 4 bases and J by 0 bases, and 9 bases separated the two germline ends. The CDR3 DNA reads TGTGCCAGCAGCCGATCAGGGGCAACTAATGAAAAACTGTTTTTT. Residues: CASSRSGATNEKLFF.

CDR3 nucleotide sequence: TGTGCCAGCAGCCATAGGACAGGCTACGAGCAGTACTTC. Translating gives CASSHRTGYEQYF. The rearrangement links TRBV3-1 (or the pseudogene TRBV3-2) to TRBJ2-7, with TRBD1 matching 7 bases. V shed 3 bases and J 3 bases; nucleotides not matched to a gene: 2. Germline loops: CDR1 LGHDT, CDR2 YNNKEL (reference sequence). The CDR3 runs 13 residues.

Only a few counts were recorded for this clone. The chain carries TRBV4-1 and TRBJ2-2; 10 positions match TRBD1. V trimming: 3 bases; J trimming: 6 bases; junction bases outside the gene matches: 7. Per germline, CDR1 MGHRA and CDR2 YSYEKL. CDR3 length equals 16 residues. CDR3 amino acids: CASSQAGQGRAGELFF. CDR3 bases: TGCGCCAGCAGCCAGGCGGGACAGGGGAGGGCCGGGGAGCTGTTTTTT.

On this clone itself: Compared with germline, one end of the junction differs, possibly owing to a read error. The chain is built from TRBV7-7 and TRBJ2-1; TRBD1 might be the D (7 bases). CDR3 length: 15 residues. Germline V gives CDR1 SSHAT, CDR2 FNYEAQ (reference sequence). The CDR3 DNA is TGTGCTAGCATGCCCCAGGGGGGTAAGGGCAATGAGCAGTTCTTC. This sequence encodes CASMPQGGKGNEQFF.

This sequence joins TRBV6-5 and TRBJ1-2; TRBD1 agrees at 9 bases. CDR1 MNHEY and CDR2 SVGAGI come from the germline V gene. The CDR3 is 14 amino acids. Germline trimming cut 6 bases from V and 7 bases from J; bases unmatched to any gene: 9. DNA for the CDR3: TGTGCCAGCAGCGGACAGGGGTGGCTTCGTGGCTACACCTTC. Its protein is CASSGQGWLRGYTF.

CDR3 loop: CASRDTGELFF. CDR3 nucleotides: TGTGCCAGCCGGGACACCGGGGAGCTGTTTTTT. The chain joins TRBV28 to TRBJ2-2; D unclear. V dropped 8 bases and J dropped 3 bases, with 4 bases sitting between them. Germline V CDR1 and CDR2: MDHEN, SYDVKM. The CDR3 covers 11 residues.

This clone is a singleton in its sample. The chain employs TRBV12-1 and TRBJ2-1; TRBD2, the table's D call, was not compared with the DNA. TRBV12-1 is a pseudogene segment. The CDR3 loop spans 18 amino acids. In DNA form, the CDR3 reads TGTGCCAGCACCCCCGAGGGGGCAAGCAGCGGGAGCAACAATGAGCAGTTCTTC. This sequence encodes CASTPEGASSGSNNEQFF.

This chain uses TRBV5-8 with TRBJ1-4; TRBD1 might be the D (5 bases). V lost 0 bases and J 14 bases, leaving 20 bases between the germline ends. The CDR3 loop spans 15 amino acids. Germline CDR1 and CDR2: SGHTS and YDEGEE. The CDR3 loop is CASSLEGSGRRVLFF. The DNA for the CDR3 is TGTGCCAGCAGCTTGGAAGGGTCGGGACGGAGGGTCCTGTTTTTT.

The J gene is TRBJ1-6, the V gene TRBV18; 7 nucleotides match TRBD1. The CDR3 contains 14 residues. After removal of 3 bases from V and 5 bases from J, the junction contained 1 base not matched to a gene. Germline V gives CDR1 KGHSH, CDR2 LQKENI. CDR3 loop: CASSPGTDNSPLHF. In nucleotides, the CDR3 is TGTGCCAGCTCACCCGGGACAGATAATTCACCCCTCCACTTT.

A single count supports this clone. The rearrangement joins TRBV2 to TRBJ2-2; maybe TRBD1 (7 bases). Germline CDR1 SNHLY, CDR2 FYNNEI. Trimming took 5 bases from V and 6 from J, leaving 13 bases between them. The CDR3 length is 14 residues. The CDR3 bases are TGTGCCAGCAGTCCCTCAGGGGGGTCCGGGGAGCTGTTTTTT. Translating it yields CASSPSGGSGELFF. Full variable domain (outside the CDR3, taken from reference TRBV2 and TRBJ2-2): EPEVTQTPSHQVTQMGQEVILRCVPISNHLYFYWYRQILGQKVEFLVSFYNNEISEKSEIFDDQFSVERPDGSNFTLKIRSTKLEDSAMYFCASSPSGGSGELFFGEGSRLTVL.

The J gene is TRBJ2-2, the V gene TRBV5-4; 7 bases fit TRBD2. The junction had 8 bases not matched to a gene; V was cut back by 3 bases and J by 0 bases. The CDR3 sequence is 17 residues long. Germline V gene data show CDR1 as SGHNT and CDR2 as YYREEE (reference sequence). CDR3 in amino acids: CASSWWSSGANTGELFF. The CDR3 DNA is TGTGCCAGCAGCTGGTGGTCCAGCGGGGCGAACACCGGGGAGCTGTTTTTT.

With respect to this clone: The same CDR3 also results from other DNA sequences found in this sample. The chain carries TRBV6-5 and TRBJ1-1; D is perhaps TRBD1 (5 bases). The V end lost 2 bases, the J end lost 3 bases, and 10 bases lay between the germline ends. The V gene's germline CDR1 is MNHEY and CDR2 SVGAGI. This CDR3 has 14 residues. The CDR3 nucleotides are TGTGCCAGCAGTTACCAGGGCTGGGACACTGAAGCTTTCTTT. It specifies CASSYQGWDTEAFF.

This chain uses TRBV28 with TRBJ1-5; 8 bases are a match to TRBD1. The CDR3 spans 19 residues. J gave up 1 base and V 1 base, and 12 bases lay outside the gene matches. Germline CDR1 MDHEN, CDR2 SYDVKM. The CDR3 region has the DNA TGTGCCAGCAGTTTATTCGCGGGCCAGGGGGCCGGGAGCAATCAGCCCCAGCATTTT. This codes for CASSLFAGQGAGSNQPQHF.

This clone was seen once. One end of the junction is discordant with germline, which a read error may explain. The chain couples TRBV7-7 to TRBJ2-1, with a tentative D call TRBD2 (6 bases). This CDR3 spans 16 amino acids. CDR1 is SSHAT and CDR2 is FNYEAQ in the germline V gene (reference sequence). The CDR3 is CASSLVAGLSYNEQFF. For the CDR3, the DNA is TGTGCTAGCAGCTTAGTTGCGGGATTGAGCTACAATGAGCAGTTCTTC.

The chain carries TRBV6-6 and TRBJ1-4; TRBD1 might be the D (5 bases). Germline CDR1 reads MNHNY; CDR2 reads SVGAGI (reference sequence). Trimming cost V 5 bases and J 3 bases, with 16 bases left between them. The CDR3 sequence is 16 residues long. CDR3 amino acids: CASSPQKGPANEKLFF. CDR3 in DNA: TGTGCCAGCAGTCCCCAGAAGGGGCCGGCTAATGAAAAACTGTTTTTT.

This sequence joins TRBV7-2 and TRBJ2-6, with TRBD1 as a possible D gene (7 bases). Looked up from germline, CDR1 is SGHTA and CDR2 is FQGNSA. This CDR3 has 17 amino acids. V lost 5 bases and J 0 bases, leaving 14 bases between the germline ends. For the CDR3, the DNA is TGTGCCAGCAGCCCGCAGGGGGGACGCTCTGGGGCCAACGTCCTGACTTTC. Translated: CASSPQGGRSGANVLTF. Using reference TRBV7-2 and TRBJ2-6 for the parts outside the CDR3, the full variable domain is GAGVSQSPSNKVTEKGKDVELRCDPISGHTALYWYRQSLGQGLEFLIYFQGNSAPDKSGLPSDRFSAERTGGSVSTLTIQRTQQEDSAVYLCASSPQGGRSGANVLTFGAGSRLTVL.

The V call is TRBV11-2, the J call TRBJ1-2; 8 bases line up with TRBD1. The CDR3 spans 14 residues. Losses at the gene ends were 5 bases for V and 7 bases for J; bases not matched to a gene: 9. In germline, CDR1 is SGHAT, CDR2 FQNNGV. CDR3 in amino acids: CASSPSGGSSGYTF. CDR3 nucleotides: TGTGCCAGCAGCCCCTCAGGGGGCTCTAGTGGCTACACCTTC.

The chain uses TRBV27 and TRBJ2-1; 9 bases fit TRBD1. Germline assignment: CDR1 MNHEY and CDR2 SMNVEV (reference sequence). V shed 5 bases and J 9 bases; nucleotides not matched to a gene: 2. This CDR3 has 12 residues. The CDR3 region is CASSQQGAEQFF. The CDR3, as DNA: TGTGCCAGCAGTCAACAGGGGGCTGAGCAGTTCTTC.

In the case of this clone: The same CDR3 is also encoded by other DNA sequences in this sample. The chain is built from TRBV9 and TRBJ1-6; unclear D gene. The length of the CDR3 is 14 residues. The germline gives CDR1 SGDLS, CDR2 YYNGEE. V was pared by 5 bases and J by 1 base, with 7 bases between. The CDR3 region has the DNA TGTGCCAGCAGTGGTACATCCTATAATTCACCCCTCCACTTT. Its translation: CASSGTSYNSPLHF.

J is TRBJ1-2 and V is TRBV3-1 (or the pseudogene TRBV3-2); D is undetermined. Germline lookup yields CDR1 LGHDT and CDR2 YNNKEL (reference sequence). V lost 4 bases and J lost 4, with 13 bases in between. The CDR3 extends over 14 amino acids. The CDR3 protein is CASSPAEGGYGYTF. In DNA form, the CDR3 reads TGTGCCAGCAGCCCCGCAGAGGGCGGCTATGGCTACACCTTC.

The gene calls are TRBV7-8 and TRBJ2-7; TRBD1 aligns across 7 bases. Germline V gene sequence: CDR1 SGHVS, CDR2 FQNEAQ. There are 16 residues in the CDR3. V shed 0 bases and J 2 bases; nucleotides not matched to a gene: 7. The CDR3 region is CASSLAVTGRTYEQYF. The CDR3 nucleotides read TGTGCCAGCAGCTTAGCGGTGACAGGGCGAACCTACGAGCAGTACTTC.

This rearrangement joins TRBV28 to TRBJ1-4; D remains ambiguous. V lost 10 bases, J lost 4 bases, and 13 bases lay in between. The germline V gene has CDR1 MDHEN and CDR2 SYDVKM. CDR3 length: 13 residues. The CDR3 bases are TGTGCCATTTCGGAACGGGATAATGAAAAACTGTTTTTT. Translating it yields CAISERDNEKLFF.